The clone carrying this T cell receptor (beta chain) has only a few counts. The CDR3 is 16 amino acids. CDR1 LNHDA and CDR2 SQIVND come from the germline V gene (reference sequence). J was trimmed by 5 bases and V by 5 bases; bases with no gene match: 14. Clones were sequenced by immunoSEQ multiplex PCR, and TCRdb holds only the in-frame ones, with some missing. Of roughly 120,000 clones listed, more than 75% were seen once; the top ten hold around 3.2%. The sample is drawn from a study of blood T cell repertoires in COVID-19. Study as a whole: Sites in the United States, Italy and Spain provided acute and convalescent COVID-19 samples.

The TCR comes from a woman aged 45 to 65 with acute or convalescent COVID-19. Sequencing was done on a sample of peripheral blood. This chain uses TRBV19 with TRBJ2-5; 7 bases map to TRBD2. CDR3 DNA: TGTGCCAGTAGTTGGGCTAGCGGCGGAGCGGGGGAGACCCAGTACTTC. Translating gives CASSWASGGAGETQYF.